This is a list of T cell receptor beta chains from one sample in a study of blood T cell repertoires in COVID-19. Assay used: immunoSEQ multiplex PCR; TCRdb lists only in-frame clones, some missing. Of roughly 88,000 clones listed, 65% to 85% are singletons. The sequenced sample consisted of peripheral blood. These receptors were collected from a woman of 80 years or more with acute or convalescent COVID-19. The CDR3 runs from the conserved cysteine through the conserved F or W. Each record gives: V gene, D gene, J gene, CDR3 length, clone size, CDR3 protein, CDR3 DNA. D genes are given only for firm matches. Clone size is given for some rows only: seen once, a few or many times, or a class if the clone is expanded.

TRBV15	NA	TRBJ1-2	14	NA	CATSRENRPYGYTF	TGTGCCACCAGCAGAGAGAACAGACCTTATGGCTACACCTTC
TRBV30	TRBD1	TRBJ2-7	13	NA	CAWRGQGSYEQYF	TGTGCCTGGAGGGGACAGGGCTCCTACGAGCAGTACTTC
TRBV28	NA	TRBJ1-6	13	NA	CAGSTGKGSPLHF	TGTGCCGGTTCGACAGGAAAAGGGTCACCCCTCCACTTT
TRBV6-5	NA	TRBJ1-2	12	once	CASGGINYGYTF	TGTGCCTCAGGCGGGATTAACTATGGCTACACCTTC
TRBV25-1	TRBD1	TRBJ1-4	16	NA	CASSGWQGAVGEKLFF	TGTGCCAGCAGTGGATGGCAGGGGGCAGTGGGAGAAAAACTGTTTTTT
TRBV19	TRBD1	TRBJ2-7	16	NA	CASSNLLGQDSYEQYF	TGTGCCAGTAGCAACCTCCTGGGACAGGACTCCTACGAGCAGTACTTC
TRBV3-1/TRBV3-2	NA	TRBJ1-2	14	once	CASSQAAGADGYTF	TGTGCCAGCAGCCAAGCTGCAGGGGCAGATGGCTACACCTTC
TRBV30	NA	TRBJ2-7	13	NA	CACLWGATYEQYF	TGTGCCTGCCTGTGGGGCGCTACCTACGAGCAGTACTTC
TRBV15	NA	TRBJ1-4	16	NA	CATSREAISVNEKLFF	TGTGCCACCAGCAGGGAGGCAATATCTGTTAATGAAAAACTGTTTTTT
TRBV3-1/TRBV3-2	TRBD2	TRBJ2-1	16	few	CASSPRTSGGTNEQFF	TGTGCCAGCAGCCCCAGGACTAGCGGGGGGACCAATGAGCAGTTCTTC
TRBV6-5	NA	TRBJ1-4	14	NA	CASSYLQGGEKLFF	TGTGCCAGCAGTTACTTACAGGGTGGGGAAAAACTGTTTTTT
TRBV5-1	NA	TRBJ1-6	16	NA	CASSLEAGRHNSPLHF	TGCGCCAGCAGCTTGGAGGCGGGAAGGCATAATTCACCCCTCCACTTT
TRBV19	NA	TRBJ1-2	15	few	CASSTISGTYHGYTF	TGTGCCAGTAGTACCATCTCCGGGACTTACCATGGCTACACCTTC
TRBV9	NA	TRBJ1-5	15	NA	CASSVGVGEDQPQHF	TGTGCCAGCAGCGTAGGTGTGGGGGAGGATCAGCCCCAGCATTTT
TRBV12-3/TRBV12-4	TRBD1	TRBJ1-2	13	NA	CASSPGQSYGYTF	TGTGCCAGCAGTCCGGGACAGTCCTATGGCTACACCTTC
TRBV24-1	NA	TRBJ2-2	11	once	CATEGTGELFF	TGTGCCACCGAGGGAACCGGGGAGCTGTTTTTT
TRBV28	TRBD1	TRBJ1-2	13	few	CASSNTGGYGYTF	TGTGCCAGCAGTAATACAGGGGGCTATGGCTACACCTTC
TRBV7-2	NA	TRBJ1-3	15	NA	CASSSAPTRGNTIYF	TGTGCCAGCAGCTCGGCCCCGACGAGGGGAAACACCATATATTTT
TRBV30	TRBD1	TRBJ1-2	13	NA	CASETGTGLGYTF	TGTGCCTCCGAAACCGGGACAGGGCTTGGCTACACCTTC
TRBV19	TRBD1	TRBJ1-5	15	NA	CASRPGQGINQPQHF	TGTGCCAGTAGACCGGGACAGGGGATTAATCAGCCCCAGCATTTT
TRBV6-2/TRBV6-3	NA	TRBJ2-5	16	NA	CASSPVPKRRQETQYF	TGTGCCAGCAGCCCCGTTCCTAAACGCCGACAAGAGACCCAGTACTTC
TRBV30	NA	TRBJ2-7	16	NA	CAWSVSFRDSKSEQYF	TGTGCCTGGAGTGTAAGCTTCCGAGACAGCAAGAGCGAGCAGTACTTC
TRBV5-1	NA	TRBJ1-5	13	NA	CASSFQGMEPQHF	TGCGCCAGCAGCTTTCAGGGTATGGAGCCCCAGCATTTT
TRBV7-2	TRBD1	TRBJ1-1	15	NA	CASSSSRDRNTEAFF	TGTGCCAGCAGCTCAAGCCGGGACAGGAACACTGAAGCTTTCTTT
TRBV28	NA	TRBJ1-2	13	NA	CASSLEAGYGYTF	TGTGCCAGCAGTTTAGAGGCTGGCTATGGCTACACCTTC
TRBV2	NA	TRBJ1-2	12	NA	CASSPVSAGYTF	TGTGCCAGCAGCCCGGTCAGCGCGGGCTACACCTTC
TRBV4-1	NA	TRBJ2-4	17	NA	CASSGGDRLLGKNIQYF	TGCGCCAGCAGTGGGGGGGACAGGCTACTAGGCAAAAACATTCAGTACTTC
TRBV24-1	NA	TRBJ2-3	15	NA	CATSDPRQSTDTQYF	TGTGCCACCAGTGATCCACGACAGAGCACAGATACGCAGTATTTT
TRBV7-9	NA	TRBJ1-5	13	NA	CASRRAENQPQHF	TGTGCCAGCAGGAGGGCAGAAAATCAGCCCCAGCATTTT
TRBV19	TRBD1	TRBJ2-1	16	NA	CASGRTGRSSYNEQFF	TGTGCCAGTGGCCGGACAGGTCGGAGCTCCTACAATGAGCAGTTCTTC
TRBV6-5	TRBD1	TRBJ2-7	14	few	CASSRTGTGYEQYF	TGTGCCAGCAGCCGGACAGGGACCGGCTACGAGCAGTACTTC
TRBV24-1	NA	TRBJ1-5	14	NA	CATSVAGRSQPQHF	TGTGCCACCAGTGTAGCGGGTCGGAGTCAGCCCCAGCATTTT
TRBV5-5	TRBD1	TRBJ2-2	15	NA	CASSSPGGVTGELFF	TGTGCCAGCAGCTCCCCAGGGGGAGTCACCGGGGAGCTGTTTTTT
TRBV12-5	TRBD1	TRBJ2-1	18	NA	CASGLVQGVGINHNEQFF	TGTGCTAGTGGTTTGGTACAGGGGGTAGGGATTAACCACAATGAGCAGTTCTTC
TRBV9	TRBD1	TRBJ2-1	14	NA	CASSVGDSGHEQFF	TGTGCCAGCAGCGTAGGGGACAGTGGCCATGAGCAGTTCTTC
TRBV5-6	TRBD2	TRBJ2-1	15	NA	CASTRGGGALGEQFF	TGTGCCAGCACCAGGGGCGGGGGGGCTTTAGGTGAGCAGTTCTTC
TRBV11-3	TRBD2	TRBJ2-5	16	NA	CASSLGQRGTQETQYF	TGTGCCAGCAGCTTAGGCCAGCGGGGGACCCAAGAGACCCAGTACTTC
TRBV29-1	NA	TRBJ2-1	14	NA	CSVATLHSYNEQFF	TGCAGCGTTGCGACTCTTCACTCCTACAATGAGCAGTTCTTC
TRBV3-1/TRBV3-2	NA	TRBJ2-7	12	NA	CASSLGEYEQYF	TGTGCCAGCAGCCTGGGCGAGTACGAGCAGTACTTC
TRBV5-1	TRBD2	TRBJ2-1	17	NA	CASSLGASGGLLDEQFF	TGCGCCAGCAGCTTGGGAGCTAGCGGGGGGTTATTAGATGAGCAGTTCTTC
TRBV18	TRBD1	TRBJ2-3	16	NA	CASSLEQGRGTDTQYF	TGTGCCAGCTCCCTGGAACAGGGGAGAGGGACAGATACGCAGTATTTT
TRBV7-9	NA	TRBJ1-4	12	NA	CASSVSNEKLFF	TGTGCCAGCAGCGTATCTAATGAAAAACTGTTTTTT
TRBV7-9	NA	TRBJ2-3	12	NA	CASSTTSDTQYF	TGTGCCAGCAGTACAACTAGCGATACGCAGTATTTT